The sequence of this T cell receptor beta chain was determined in a study of cytomegalovirus exposure and HLA in healthy donors. It was with 60 Vbeta and 13 Jbeta primers that the PCR ran. This table comes from immunoSEQ multiplex PCR, and its TCRdb copy is limited to in-frame clones, with some not included. The data hold around 140,000 clones, with approximately 80% observed a single time. This clone came up once. Its antigen is still unknown. Germline CDR1 reads MDHEN; CDR2 reads SYDVKM. The CDR3 has 13 residues. V was clipped by 4 bases and J by 8 bases, with 14 bases between them. Study results and caveats: It emerged from a later analysis that several of the most significant clusters appeared to be linked to common viral pathogens. Researchers left out some V segments, among them TRBV6-2 and TRBV6-3, as indistinguishable.

The V and J genes are TRBV28 and TRBJ1-2; D call uncertain. This sequence originates from a man aged 50-59 years in good health and CMV-seronegative. Sequenced input: PBMCs. The chain's CDR3 is CASSSGLLGGYTF. CDR3 coding DNA: TGTGCCAGCAGTTCGGGTCTTCTCGGCGGCTACACCTTC.